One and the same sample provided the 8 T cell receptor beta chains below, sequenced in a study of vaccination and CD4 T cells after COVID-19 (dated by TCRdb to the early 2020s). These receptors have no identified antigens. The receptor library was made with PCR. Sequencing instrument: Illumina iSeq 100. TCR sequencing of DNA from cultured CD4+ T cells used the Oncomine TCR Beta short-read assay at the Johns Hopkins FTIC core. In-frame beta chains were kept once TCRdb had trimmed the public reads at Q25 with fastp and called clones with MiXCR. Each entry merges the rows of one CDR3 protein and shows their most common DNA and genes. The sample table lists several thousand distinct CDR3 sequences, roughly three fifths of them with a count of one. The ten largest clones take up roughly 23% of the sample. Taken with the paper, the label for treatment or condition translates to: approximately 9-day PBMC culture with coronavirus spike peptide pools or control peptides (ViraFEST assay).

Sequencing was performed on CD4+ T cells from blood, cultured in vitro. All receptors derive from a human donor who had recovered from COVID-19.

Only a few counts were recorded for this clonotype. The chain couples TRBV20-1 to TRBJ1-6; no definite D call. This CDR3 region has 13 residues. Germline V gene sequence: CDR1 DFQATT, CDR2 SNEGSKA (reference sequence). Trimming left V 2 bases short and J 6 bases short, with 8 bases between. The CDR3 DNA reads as TGCAGTGCTAGATCGGAGGGTAATTCACCCCTCCACTTT. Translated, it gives CSARSEGNSPLHF.

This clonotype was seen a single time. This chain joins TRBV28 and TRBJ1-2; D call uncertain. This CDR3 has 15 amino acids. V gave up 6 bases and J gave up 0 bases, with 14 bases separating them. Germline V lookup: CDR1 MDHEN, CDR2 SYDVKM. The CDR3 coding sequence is TGTGCCAGCAGGGCAGGACTGGAACCTAACTATGGCTACACCTTC. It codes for CASRAGLEPNYGYTF.

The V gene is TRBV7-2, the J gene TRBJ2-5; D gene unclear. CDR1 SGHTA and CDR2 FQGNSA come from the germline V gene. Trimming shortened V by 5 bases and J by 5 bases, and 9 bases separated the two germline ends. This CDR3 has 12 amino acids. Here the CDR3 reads CASSKGRETQYF. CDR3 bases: TGTGCCAGCAGCAAAGGCCGGGAGACCCAGTACTTC.

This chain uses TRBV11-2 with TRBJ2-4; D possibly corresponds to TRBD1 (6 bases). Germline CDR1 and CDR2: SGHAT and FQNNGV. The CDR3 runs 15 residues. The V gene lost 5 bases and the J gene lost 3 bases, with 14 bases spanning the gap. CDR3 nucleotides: TGTGCCAGCAGCAGACAGGCAGGAGGCAAAAACATTCAGTACTTC. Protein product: CASSRQAGGKNIQYF.

CDR3 region: CASSHLIWASDMSLYEQYF. The DNA of the CDR3 is TGTGCCAGCAGCCACCTGATCTGGGCCTCCGATATGTCTCTCTACGAGCAGTACTTC. The chain employs TRBV21-1 and TRBJ2-7; the table assigns TRBD2, which was not confirmed against the DNA. TRBV21-1 counts as a pseudogene. The CDR3 covers 19 residues.

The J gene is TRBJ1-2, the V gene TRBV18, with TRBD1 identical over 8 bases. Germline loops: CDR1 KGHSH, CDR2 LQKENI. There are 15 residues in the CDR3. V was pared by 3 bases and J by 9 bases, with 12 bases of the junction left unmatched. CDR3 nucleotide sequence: TGTGCCAGCTCACCCCCGACGGAGGACAGGGCTCGCTACACCTTC. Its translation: CASSPPTEDRARYTF.

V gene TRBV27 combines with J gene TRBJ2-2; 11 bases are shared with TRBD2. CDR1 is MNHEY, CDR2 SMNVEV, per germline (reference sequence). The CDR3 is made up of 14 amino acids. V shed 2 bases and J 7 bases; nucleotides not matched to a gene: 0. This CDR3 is CASSLTSGSGELFF. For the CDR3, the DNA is TGTGCCAGCAGTTTAACTAGCGGGAGCGGGGAGCTGTTTTTT.

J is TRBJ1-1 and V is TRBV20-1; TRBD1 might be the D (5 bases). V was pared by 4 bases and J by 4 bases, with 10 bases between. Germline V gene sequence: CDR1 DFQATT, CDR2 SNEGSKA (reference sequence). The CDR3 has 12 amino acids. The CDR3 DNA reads TGCAGTGCTAAACCCGGGGCCACTGAAGCTTTCTTT. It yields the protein CSAKPGATEAFF.